One TCR beta chain is described in this entry. The study recruited healthy Caucasian donors from Russia who were aged about 6 to 90. The sample originates from a study of blood T cells in healthy people across ages. At the level of the study: Capturing about one barcoded beta molecule per two T cells was achieved by template switching.

Looked up from germline, CDR1 is SGHTA and CDR2 is FQGNSA. The germline V and J ends were trimmed by 1 base and 6 bases, with 13 bases remaining between them. This CDR3 has 15 amino acids. Sample-barcoded 5' priming and a J-beta primer mix drove a second PCR of roughly 7 to 11 cycles. TCRdb called the 5' RACE reads again in MiXCR, with one record for every CDR3 protein. Of some 1,500,000 distinct CDR3 sequences listed, approximately 42% are singletons. This chain links TRBV7-2 with TRBJ2-1; possibly TRBD2 for D (6 bases). The receptor was derived from a woman aged 18-35 years in good health. Sequenced material: blood. The CDR3 region has the DNA TGTGCCAGCAGCTTAGGACTAGTTTCGTTCAATGAGCAGTTCTTC. This translates into CASSLGLVSFNEQFF.